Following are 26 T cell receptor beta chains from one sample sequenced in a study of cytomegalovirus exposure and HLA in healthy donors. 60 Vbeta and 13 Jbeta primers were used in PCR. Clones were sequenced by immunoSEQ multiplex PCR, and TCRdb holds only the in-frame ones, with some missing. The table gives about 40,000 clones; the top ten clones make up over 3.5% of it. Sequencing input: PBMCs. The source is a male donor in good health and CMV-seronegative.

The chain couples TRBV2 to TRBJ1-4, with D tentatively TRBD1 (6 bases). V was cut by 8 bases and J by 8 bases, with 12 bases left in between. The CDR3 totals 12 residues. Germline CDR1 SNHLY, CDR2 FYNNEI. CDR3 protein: CASGWTEEKLFF. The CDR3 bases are TGTGCCAGCGGTTGGACAGAGGAAAAACTGTTTTTT.

Written as DNA, the CDR3 is TGTGCCAGCAGGACGACAGGGATCTTGAACACTGAAGCTTTCTTT. Translating it yields CASRTTGILNTEAFF. The gene calls are TRBV7-9 and TRBJ1-1; TRBD1 agrees at 7 bases. Germline V CDR1 and CDR2: SEHNR, FQNEAQ (reference sequence). The CDR3 is 15 amino acids. J was trimmed by 0 bases and V by 6 bases; bases with no gene match: 7.

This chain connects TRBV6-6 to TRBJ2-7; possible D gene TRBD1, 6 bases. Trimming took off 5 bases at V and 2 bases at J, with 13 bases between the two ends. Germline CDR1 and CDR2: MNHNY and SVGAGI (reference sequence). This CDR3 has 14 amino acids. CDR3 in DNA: TGTGCCAGCAGTCCAGTCCGGGACACCTACGAGCAGTACTTC. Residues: CASSPVRDTYEQYF.

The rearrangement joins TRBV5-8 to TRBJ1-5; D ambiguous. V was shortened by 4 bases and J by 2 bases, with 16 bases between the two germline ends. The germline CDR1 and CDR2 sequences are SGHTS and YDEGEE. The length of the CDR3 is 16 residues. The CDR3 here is CASSQLPGWGNQPQHF. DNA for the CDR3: TGTGCCAGCAGCCAACTCCCCGGGTGGGGCAATCAGCCCCAGCATTTT. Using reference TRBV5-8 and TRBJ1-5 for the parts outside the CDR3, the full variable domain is EAGVTQSPTHLIKTRGQQATLRCSPISGHTSVYWYQQALGLGLQFLLWYDEGEERNRGNFPPRFSGRQFPNYSSELNVNALELEDSALYLCASSQLPGWGNQPQHFGDGTRLSIL.

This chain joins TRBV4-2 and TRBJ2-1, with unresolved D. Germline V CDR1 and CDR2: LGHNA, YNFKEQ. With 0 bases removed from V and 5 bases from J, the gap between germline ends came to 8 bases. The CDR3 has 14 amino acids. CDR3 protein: CASSQENSNNEQFF. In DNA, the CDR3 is TGTGCCAGCAGCCAAGAGAACTCTAACAATGAGCAGTTCTTC.

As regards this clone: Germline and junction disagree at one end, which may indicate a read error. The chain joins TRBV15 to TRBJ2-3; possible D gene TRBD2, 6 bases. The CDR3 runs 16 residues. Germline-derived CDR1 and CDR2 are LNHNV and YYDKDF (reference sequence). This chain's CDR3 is CATSREGGTPRDPQYF. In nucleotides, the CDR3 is TGTGCCACCAGCAGAGAAGGCGGGACGCCTAGAGATCCGCAGTATTTT.

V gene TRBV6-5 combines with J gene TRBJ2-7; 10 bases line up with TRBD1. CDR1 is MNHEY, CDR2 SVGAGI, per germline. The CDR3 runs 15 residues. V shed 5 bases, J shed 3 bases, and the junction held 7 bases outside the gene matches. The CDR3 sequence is CASSGGGTGDYEQYF. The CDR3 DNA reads TGTGCCAGCAGTGGAGGAGGGACAGGGGACTACGAGCAGTACTTC.

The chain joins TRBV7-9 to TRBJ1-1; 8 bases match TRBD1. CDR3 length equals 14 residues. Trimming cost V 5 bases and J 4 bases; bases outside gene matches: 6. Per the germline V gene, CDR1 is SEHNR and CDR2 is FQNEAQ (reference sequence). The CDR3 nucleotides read TGTGCCAGCAGCGATAGGACAGGGTTCACTGAAGCTTTCTTT. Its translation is CASSDRTGFTEAFF.

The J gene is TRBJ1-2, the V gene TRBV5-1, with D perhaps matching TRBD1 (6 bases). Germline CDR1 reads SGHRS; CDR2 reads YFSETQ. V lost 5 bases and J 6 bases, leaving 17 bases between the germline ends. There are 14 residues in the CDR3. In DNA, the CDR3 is TGCGCCAGCAGACACGGGACAACGCGAGATGGCTACACCTTC. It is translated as CASRHGTTRDGYTF.

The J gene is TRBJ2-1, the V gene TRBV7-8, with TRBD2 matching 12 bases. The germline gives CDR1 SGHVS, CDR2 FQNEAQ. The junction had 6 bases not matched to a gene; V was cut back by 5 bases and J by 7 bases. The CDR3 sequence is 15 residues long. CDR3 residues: CASSVLAGGLNEQFF. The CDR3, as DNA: TGTGCCAGCAGCGTTCTAGCGGGGGGGCTAAATGAGCAGTTCTTC.

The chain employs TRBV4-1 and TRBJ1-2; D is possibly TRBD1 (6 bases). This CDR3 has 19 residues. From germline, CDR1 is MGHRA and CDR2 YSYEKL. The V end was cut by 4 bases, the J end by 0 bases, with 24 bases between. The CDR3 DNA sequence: TGCGCCAGCAGCCCAAGATCCCTCCCCACAGGGATAGCTAACTATGGCTACACCTTC. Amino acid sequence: CASSPRSLPTGIANYGYTF.

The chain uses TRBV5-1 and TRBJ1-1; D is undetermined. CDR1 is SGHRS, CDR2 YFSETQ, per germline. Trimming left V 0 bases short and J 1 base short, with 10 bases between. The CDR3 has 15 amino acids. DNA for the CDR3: TGCGCCAGCAGCTTGGATACTTCCGGGAACACTGAAGCTTTCTTT. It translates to CASSLDTSGNTEAFF.

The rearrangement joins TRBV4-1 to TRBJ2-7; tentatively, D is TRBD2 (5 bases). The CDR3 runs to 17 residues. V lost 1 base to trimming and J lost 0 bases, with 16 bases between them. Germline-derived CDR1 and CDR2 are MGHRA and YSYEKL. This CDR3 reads CASSQVYMVLASYEQYF. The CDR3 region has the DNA TGCGCCAGCAGCCAAGTCTACATGGTCCTAGCCTCCTACGAGCAGTACTTC.

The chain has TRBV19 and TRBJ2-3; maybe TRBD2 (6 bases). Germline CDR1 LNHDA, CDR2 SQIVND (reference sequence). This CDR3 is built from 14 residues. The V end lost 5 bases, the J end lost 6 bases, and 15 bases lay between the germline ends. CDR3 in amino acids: CASSVTRSSDTQYF. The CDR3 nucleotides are TGTGCCAGTAGTGTGACTAGGTCTTCGGATACGCAGTATTTT.

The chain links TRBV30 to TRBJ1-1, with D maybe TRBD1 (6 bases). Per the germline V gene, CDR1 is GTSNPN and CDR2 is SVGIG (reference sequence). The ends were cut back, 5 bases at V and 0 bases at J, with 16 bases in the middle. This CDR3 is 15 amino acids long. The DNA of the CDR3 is TGTGCCTGGGTAGGGACACCGCTTTTGAACACTGAAGCTTTCTTT. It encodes CAWVGTPLLNTEAFF.

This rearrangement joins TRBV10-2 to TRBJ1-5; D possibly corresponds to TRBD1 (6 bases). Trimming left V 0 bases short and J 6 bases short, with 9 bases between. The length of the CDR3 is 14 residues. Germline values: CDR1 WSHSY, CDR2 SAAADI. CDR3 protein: CASSESGASQPQHF. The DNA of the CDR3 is TGCGCCAGCAGTGAGTCGGGGGCCAGTCAGCCCCAGCATTTT.

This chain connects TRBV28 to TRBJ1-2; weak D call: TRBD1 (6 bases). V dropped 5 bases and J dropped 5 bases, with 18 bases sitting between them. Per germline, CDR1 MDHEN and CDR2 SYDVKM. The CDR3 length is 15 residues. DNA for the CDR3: TGTGCCAGCAGTCCCCCTGCGGGGGCCCCTTATGGCTACACCTTC. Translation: CASSPPAGAPYGYTF.

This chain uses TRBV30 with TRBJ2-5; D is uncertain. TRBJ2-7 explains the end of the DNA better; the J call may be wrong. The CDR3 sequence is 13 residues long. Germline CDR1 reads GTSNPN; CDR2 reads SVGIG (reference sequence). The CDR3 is CAWSRGYSYEQYF. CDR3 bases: TGTGCCTGGAGTAGAGGTTACTCCTACGAGCAGTACTTC.

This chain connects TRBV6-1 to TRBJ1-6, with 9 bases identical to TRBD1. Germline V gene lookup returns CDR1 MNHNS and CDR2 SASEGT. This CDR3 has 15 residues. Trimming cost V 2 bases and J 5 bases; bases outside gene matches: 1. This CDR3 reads CASSERTGDNSPLHF. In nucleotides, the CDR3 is TGTGCCAGCAGTGAACGGACAGGGGATAATTCACCCCTCCACTTT.

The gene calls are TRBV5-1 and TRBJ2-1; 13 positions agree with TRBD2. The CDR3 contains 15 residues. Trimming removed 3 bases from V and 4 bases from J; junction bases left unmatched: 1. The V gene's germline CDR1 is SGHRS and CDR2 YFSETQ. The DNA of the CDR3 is TGCGCCAGCAGCTCGGGACTAGCGGGGTACAATGAGCAGTTCTTC. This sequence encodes CASSSGLAGYNEQFF.

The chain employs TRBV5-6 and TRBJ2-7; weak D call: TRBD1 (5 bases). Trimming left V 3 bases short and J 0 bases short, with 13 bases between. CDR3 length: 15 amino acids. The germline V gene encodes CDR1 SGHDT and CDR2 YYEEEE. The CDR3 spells CASSSRAIHSYEQYF. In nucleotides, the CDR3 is TGTGCCAGCAGCTCCAGGGCCATACACTCCTACGAGCAGTACTTC.

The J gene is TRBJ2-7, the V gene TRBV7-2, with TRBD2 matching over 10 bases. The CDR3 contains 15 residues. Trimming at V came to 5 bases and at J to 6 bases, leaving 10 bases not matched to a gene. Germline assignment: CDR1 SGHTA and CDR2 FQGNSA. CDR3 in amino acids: CASSPRGLAGVEQYF. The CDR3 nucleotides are TGTGCCAGCAGCCCTAGAGGGCTAGCGGGGGTCGAGCAGTACTTC. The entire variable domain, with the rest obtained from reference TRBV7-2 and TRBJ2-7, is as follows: GAGVSQSPSNKVTEKGKDVELRCDPISGHTALYWYRQSLGQGLEFLIYFQGNSAPDKSGLPSDRFSAERTGGSVSTLTIQRTQQEDSAVYLCASSPRGLAGVEQYFGPGTRLTVT.

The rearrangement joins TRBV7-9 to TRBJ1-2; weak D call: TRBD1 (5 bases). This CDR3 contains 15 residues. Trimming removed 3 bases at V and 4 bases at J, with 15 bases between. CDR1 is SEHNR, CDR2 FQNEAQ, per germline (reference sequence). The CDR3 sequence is CASSFTGTIGYGYTF. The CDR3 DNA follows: TGTGCCAGCAGCTTCACCGGGACTATCGGCTATGGCTACACCTTC.

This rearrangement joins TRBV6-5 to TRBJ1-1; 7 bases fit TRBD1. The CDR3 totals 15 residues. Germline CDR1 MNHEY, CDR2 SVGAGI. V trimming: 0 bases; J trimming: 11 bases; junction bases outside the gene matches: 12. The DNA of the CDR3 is TGTGCCAGCAGTTACTCCCTATTAACCCGGGACAGCGCTTTCTTT. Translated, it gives CASSYSLLTRDSAFF.

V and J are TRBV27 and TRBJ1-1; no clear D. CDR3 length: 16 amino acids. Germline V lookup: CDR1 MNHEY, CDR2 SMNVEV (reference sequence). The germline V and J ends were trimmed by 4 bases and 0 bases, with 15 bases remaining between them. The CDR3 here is CASSSIPTTMNTEAFF. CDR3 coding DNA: TGTGCCAGCAGTTCCATTCCGACCACTATGAACACTGAAGCTTTCTTT.

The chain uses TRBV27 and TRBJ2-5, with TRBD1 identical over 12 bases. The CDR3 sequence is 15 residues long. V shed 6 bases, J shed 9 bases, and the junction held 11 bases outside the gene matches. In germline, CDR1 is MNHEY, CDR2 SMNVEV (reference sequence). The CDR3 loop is CASSPWDRGRAAQYF. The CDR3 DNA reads TGTGCCAGCAGCCCTTGGGACAGGGGGCGCGCAGCCCAGTACTTC.